This T cell receptor (beta chain) was sequenced in a study of STAT3 mutations in large granular lymphocyte leukemia. Looking at the study overall: 40% of treated T-LGLL patients showed hematologic response to immunosuppression.

The study's findings and limits: In about 30% of the 18 patients, new TCR clonotypes emerged after therapy. Every T-cell large granular lymphocyte leukemia patient had at least one immunodominant TCR beta clonotype. A small but highly pathogenic clone may have been missed.

To note about this clone: The target antigen is unknown.

Around 40,000 productive templates were obtained per sample on average. TCRdb's copy holds only in-frame clones and misses some; the assay was immunoSEQ multiplex PCR. The table includes 2,500 or so clones, more than 60% detected once. The CDR3 covers 18 residues. Germline V lookup: CDR1 SGHNT, CDR2 YYREEE (reference sequence). V dropped 1 base and J dropped 5; count of bases not matched to a gene: 14. This clonotype originated in a man aged 55 to 70 with T-cell large granular lymphocyte leukemia. Some clones in this sample may be carry-over from other donors' samples. The sequenced sample consisted of peripheral blood mononuclear cells. V gene TRBV5-4 combines with J gene TRBJ2-5, with TRBD2 identical over 10 bases. This chain's CDR3 is CASSLWLAGGFLPETQYF. As DNA, the CDR3 is TGTGCCAGCAGCTTGTGGTTAGCGGGAGGTTTCCTACCGGAGACCCAGTACTTC.